These T cell receptor beta chains were read from a single sample in a study of regulatory T cells in long-lasting Graves disease. MiXCR, run by TCRdb on the multiplex PCR reads, gives a single entry per CDR3 protein. The repertoire holds more than 650,000 distinct CDR3 sequences, approximately 29% seen once, with 40% to 55% in the top ten. Sequencing used peripheral blood mononuclear cells (PBMCs), obtained when the disease was refractory, from a patient treated with antithyroid drugs. These receptors were taken from a female donor with Graves disease. The CDR3 runs from the conserved cysteine through the conserved F or W. D genes are given only for firm matches. Clone size, where shown, is once, few, many, or a class for clones that have expanded.

TRBJ1-4 | 12 | NA | TRBV7-9 | NA | TGTGCCAGCAGCCCCCCAGGGGAAAAACTGTTTTTT | CASSPPGEKLFF
TRBJ1-4 | 15 | TRBD1 | TRBV28 | NA | TGTGCCAGCAGACCCAGGGGGTTGGCTAATGAAAAACTGTTTTTT | CASRPRGLANEKLFF
TRBJ2-7 | 15 | NA | TRBV25-1 | NA | TGTGCCAGCAGTGGGATAGCAGAAACATCCTACGAGCAGTACTTC | CASSGIAETSYEQYF
TRBJ2-7 | 14 | TRBD1 | TRBV28 | NA | TGTGCCAGCAGTCCCCCGGGACAGGTCTACGAGCAGTACTTC | CASSPPGQVYEQYF
TRBJ1-1 | 13 | NA | TRBV7-2 | NA | TGTGCCAGCAGCTTAAGGGAAACCACTGAAGCTTTCTTT | CASSLRETTEAFF
TRBJ1-2 | 15 | NA | TRBV4-2 | NA | TGTGCCAGCAGCCAAGATGGGGGGGGAAGTAGTGGCTACACCTTC | CASSQDGGGSSGYTF
TRBJ2-7 | 16 | TRBD2 | TRBV18 | NA | TGTGCCAGCTCACGTACTAGCGGAAGAGTTATCTACGAGCAGTACTTC | CASSRTSGRVIYEQYF
TRBJ1-2 | 11 | NA | TRBV28 | few | TGTGCCAGCACCGGACGCTTAGGCTACACCTTC | CASTGRLGYTF
TRBJ1-2 | 15 | NA | TRBV28 | many | TGTGCCAGCAGTTTATGGTCAGGGATCGACTATGGCTACACCTTC | CASSLWSGIDYGYTF
TRBJ1-1 | 14 | TRBD1 | TRBV6-1 | NA | TGTGCCAGCAGTGCTAGGACAGGGAGGACTGAAGCTTTCTTT | CASSARTGRTEAFF
TRBJ2-7 | 13 | NA | TRBV10-3 | NA | TGTGCCATCAGACCGACAGGGAGGTACGAGCAGTACTTC | CAIRPTGRYEQYF
TRBJ2-2 | 14 | NA | TRBV30 | NA | TGTGCCTGGAGTACCCCGGACAGAACCGGGGAGCTGTTTTTT | CAWSTPDRTGELFF
TRBJ1-6 | 17 | NA | TRBV28 | many | TGTGCCAGCAGATCGACCGGTGTGTTCGGGCAAGGTTCACCCCTCCACTTT | CASRSTGVFGQGSPLHF
TRBJ1-1 | 15 | NA | TRBV27 | many | TGTGCCAGCAGTTTAGTGGGGGCCCTGAACACTGAAGCTTTCTTT | CASSLVGALNTEAFF
TRBJ1-5 | 14 | NA | TRBV3-1 | few | TGTGCCAGCAGCCAAGCTGATGAGAATCAGCCCCAGCATTTT | CASSQADENQPQHF
TRBJ1-2 | 15 | TRBD1 | TRBV7-8 | NA | TGTGCCAGCAGCTCCCCCGGGACAGCCTCCTATGGCTACACCTTC | CASSSPGTASYGYTF
TRBJ1-2 | 14 | NA | TRBV12-3/TRBV12-4 | few | TGTGCCAGCAGTTCACAGGTCCCCCCCGGCGGCTACACCTTC | CASSSQVPPGGYTF
TRBJ2-7 | 16 | TRBD2 | TRBV7-9 | NA | TGTGCCAGCAGCTCTACCATAGCGGGAGGAACCTACGAGCAGTACTTC | CASSSTIAGGTYEQYF
TRBJ1-2 | 12 | NA | TRBV29-1 | few | TGCAGCGCACAGGGAACCCGCCATGGCTACACCTTC | CSAQGTRHGYTF
TRBJ1-2 | 13 | TRBD1 | TRBV29-1 | few | TGCAGCGCCCGGGACAGGGATCTAGGTGGCTACACCTTC | CSARDRDLGGYTF
TRBJ1-2 | 14 | NA | TRBV28 | NA | TGTGCCAGCATATCAAGAGATTTTCCCTATGGCTACACCTTC | CASISRDFPYGYTF
TRBJ1-2 | 15 | NA | TRBV4-2 | NA | TGTGCCAGCAGCCAGGGGGGACCGGACGGCTATGGCTACACCTTC | CASSQGGPDGYGYTF
TRBJ1-5 | 15 | NA | TRBV6-1 | NA | TGTGCCAGCAACGACAGGATTCGTAGCAATCAGCCCCAGCATTTT | CASNDRIRSNQPQHF
TRBJ1-6 | 16 | NA | TRBV12-3/TRBV12-4 | many | TGTGCCAGCACTCATACCCTGAGCTCCTATAATTCACCCCTCCACTTT | CASTHTLSSYNSPLHF
TRBJ1-4 | 14 | NA | TRBV19 | few | TGTGCCAGTAGTGTCAGACCAACTAATGAAAAACTGTTTTTT | CASSVRPTNEKLFF
TRBJ1-2 | 14 | TRBD1 | TRBV2 | many | TGTGCCAGCAGAGACAGGGCCACACACTATGGCTACACCTTC | CASRDRATHYGYTF
TRBJ1-5 | 13 | NA | TRBV27 | NA | TGTGCCAGCAGTACCTCGGACAGACAGCCCCAGCATTTT | CASSTSDRQPQHF
TRBJ1-5 | 15 | NA | TRBV19 | NA | TGTGCCAGTACCCCGGGCATTCATAGCAATCAGCCCCAGCATTTT | CASTPGIHSNQPQHF
TRBJ1-1 | 15 | NA | TRBV19 | NA | TGTGCCAGCATCCCTTTCATCCGCTTGGTCGCTGAAGCTTTCTTT | CASIPFIRLVAEAFF
TRBJ1-1 | 14 | NA | TRBV12-3/TRBV12-4 | NA | TGTGCCAGCAGTTTCCCGACCGAAAACACTGAAGCTTTCTTT | CASSFPTENTEAFF
TRBJ1-4 | 13 | NA | TRBV18 | many | TGTGCCAGCTCATCCGGTCCCAATGAAAAACTGTTTTTT | CASSSGPNEKLFF
TRBJ1-1 | 14 | NA | TRBV20-1 | many | TGCAGTGCCAGGCTACAAAGCATGAACACTGAAGCTTTCTTT | CSARLQSMNTEAFF
TRBJ2-7 | 15 | NA | TRBV6-1 | NA | TGTGCCACAGGGGGGACCGTGTGGGGGGCCTACGAGCAGTACTTC | CATGGTVWGAYEQYF
TRBJ2-1 | 16 | TRBD1 | TRBV25-1 | many | TGTGCCAGAGACAGGGACATCCACCCTCGATTCGATGAGCAGTTCTTC | CARDRDIHPRFDEQFF
TRBJ2-4 | 14 | NA | TRBV5-1 | NA | TGCGCCAGCAGCTTCGGAGGAGGGCCAAACATTCAGTACTTC | CASSFGGGPNIQYF
TRBJ2-5 | 14 | TRBD1 | TRBV3-1 | NA | TGTGCCAGCAGCCAAGCACAGGGGGAAGAGACCCAGTACTTC | CASSQAQGEETQYF
TRBJ1-5 | 17 | NA | TRBV12-5 | NA | TGTGCTAGCAGCCCCCTCTCAGGAGTTCAGAACAATCAGCCCCAGCATTTT | CASSPLSGVQNNQPQHF
TRBJ1-1 | 13 | NA | TRBV7-9 | once | TGTGCCAGCAGCAGTAGCAGGGGTCCTGAAGCTTTCTTT | CASSSSRGPEAFF
TRBJ1-2 | 12 | NA | TRBV29-1 | NA | TGCAGCGCCGGGATAGGGGGATATGGCTACACCTTC | CSAGIGGYGYTF
TRBJ1-6 | 17 | NA | TRBV6-1 | many | TGTGCCAGCAGCCCACATACGGCGGGGCTGAGGAATTCACCCCTCCACTTT | CASSPHTAGLRNSPLHF
TRBJ1-3 | 18 | TRBD1 | TRBV11-2 | NA | TGTGCCAGCAGTTCAATCCGGGACAGGAATCGCTCTGGAAACACCATATATTTT | CASSSIRDRNRSGNTIYF
TRBJ1-4 | 16 | NA | TRBV5-1 | NA | TGCGCCAGCAGCTTTGCAGGGTGGGGGACTAATGAAAGACTGTTTTTT | CASSFAGWGTNERLFF
TRBJ2-5 | 17 | TRBD1 | TRBV10-3 | NA | TGTGCCATCAGTGAGCCGACCGTGGGGACAGGGCAAGAGACCCAGTACTTC | CAISEPTVGTGQETQYF